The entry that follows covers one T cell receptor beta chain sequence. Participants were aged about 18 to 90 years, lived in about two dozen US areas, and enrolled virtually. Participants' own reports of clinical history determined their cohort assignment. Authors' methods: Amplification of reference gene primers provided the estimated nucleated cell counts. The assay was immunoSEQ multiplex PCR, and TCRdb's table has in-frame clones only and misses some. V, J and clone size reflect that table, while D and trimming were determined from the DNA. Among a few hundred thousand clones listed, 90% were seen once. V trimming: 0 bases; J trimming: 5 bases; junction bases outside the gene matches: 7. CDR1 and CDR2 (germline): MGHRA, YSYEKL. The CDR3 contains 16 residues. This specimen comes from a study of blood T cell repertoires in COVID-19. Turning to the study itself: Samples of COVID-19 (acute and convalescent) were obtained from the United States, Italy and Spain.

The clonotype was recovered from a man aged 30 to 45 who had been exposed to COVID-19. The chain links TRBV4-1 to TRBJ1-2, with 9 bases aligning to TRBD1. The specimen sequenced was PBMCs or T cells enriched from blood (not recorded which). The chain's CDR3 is CASSQEGQGSYYGYTF. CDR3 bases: TGCGCCAGCAGCCAAGAAGGACAGGGGTCGTATTATGGCTACACCTTC.